The following is a T cell receptor beta chain sequence with its context. The antigen is not known. The CDR3 is cut off 3 residues early in the read; its end comes from the germline J gene. This sample stems from a study of Tregs in tolerant kidney transplant recipients. Overall study findings and caveats: Biological reproducibility was not directly addressed, but technical replication error appeared minimal. Some patients' samples used different primers over time, so nucleotide sequences weren't comparable.

The assay was immunoSEQ multiplex PCR, and TCRdb's table has in-frame clones only and misses some. This table lists 50,000 or so clones. Unstimulated Tregs (CD4+CD25+CD127-) and CD4+CD25- non-Tregs were sorted from PBMCs. CDR1 and CDR2 from the germline V gene are SGHVS and FQNEAQ. CDR3 length: 17 residues. J was trimmed by 1 base and V by 3 bases; bases with no gene match: 11. This chain connects TRBV7-8 to TRBJ2-5; 7 bases match TRBD1. The starting material was CD4+ T cells from blood, obtained before the transplant. The clonotype originates from a human donor who received a combined kidney and bone marrow transplant. The DNA read from the CDR3 is TGTGCCAGCAGCTTGGGACAGACCAACTATCCCCAAGAGACC. Amino acid sequence: CASSLGQTNYPQET. The complete CDR3 protein is CASSLGQTNYPQETQYF.